This T cell receptor beta chain originates from a study of T cell repertoires in cytomegalovirus infection. Study at large: CMV infection plus the matching HLA type was flagged by public TCR beta signatures.

This clonotype was counted at least ten times. Its antigen remains unknown. TCRdb used MiXCR to reprocess the reads, holding one entry per CDR3 protein. Counted here are about 490,000 distinct CDR3 sequences, 11% occurring once; the ten biggest clones make up roughly 10%. Study-wide results and limits: Dominating the ex vivo response were HLA-C-restricted CMV-specific TCR beta clonotypes.

V lost 8 bases, J lost 5 bases, and 10 bases stayed unmatched. Per the germline V gene, CDR1 is SNHLY and CDR2 is FYNNEI. The CDR3 covers 15 residues. This TCR was sampled from a human donor in good health (CMV status not recorded). Some clones in this sample may be carry-over from other donors' samples. The chain joins TRBV2 to TRBJ2-1; 9 bases agree with TRBD2. What was sequenced was PBMCs. DNA of the CDR3: TGTGCCAGCGGGCGGGAGGGCCTCAGAAACAATGAGCAGTTCTTC. It codes for CASGREGLRNNEQFF.